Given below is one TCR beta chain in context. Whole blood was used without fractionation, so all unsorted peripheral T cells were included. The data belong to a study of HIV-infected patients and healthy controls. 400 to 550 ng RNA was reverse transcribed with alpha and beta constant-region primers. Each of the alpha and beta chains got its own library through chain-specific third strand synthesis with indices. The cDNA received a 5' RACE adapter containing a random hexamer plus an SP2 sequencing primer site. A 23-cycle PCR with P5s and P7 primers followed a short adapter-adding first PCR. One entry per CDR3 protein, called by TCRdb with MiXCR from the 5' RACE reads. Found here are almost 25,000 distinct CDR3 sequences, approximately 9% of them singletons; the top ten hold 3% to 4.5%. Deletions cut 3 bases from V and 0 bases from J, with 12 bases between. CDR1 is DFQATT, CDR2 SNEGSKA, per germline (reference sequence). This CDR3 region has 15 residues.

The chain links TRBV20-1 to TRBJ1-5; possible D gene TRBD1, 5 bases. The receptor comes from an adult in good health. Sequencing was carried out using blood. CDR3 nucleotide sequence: TGCAGTGCTAGGGGGCTCCGTTTTAGCAATCAGCCCCAGCATTTT. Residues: CSARGLRFSNQPQHF.